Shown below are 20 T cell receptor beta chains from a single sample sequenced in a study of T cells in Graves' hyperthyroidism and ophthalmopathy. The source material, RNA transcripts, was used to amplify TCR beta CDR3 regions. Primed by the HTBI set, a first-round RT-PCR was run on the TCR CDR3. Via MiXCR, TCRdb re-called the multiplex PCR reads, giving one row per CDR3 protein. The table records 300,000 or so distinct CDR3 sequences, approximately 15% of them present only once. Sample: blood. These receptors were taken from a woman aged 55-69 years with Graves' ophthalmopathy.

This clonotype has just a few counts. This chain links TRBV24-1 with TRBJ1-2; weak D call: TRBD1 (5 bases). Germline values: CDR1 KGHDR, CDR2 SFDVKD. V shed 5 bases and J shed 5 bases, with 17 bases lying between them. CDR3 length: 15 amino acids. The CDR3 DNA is TGTGCCACCAGTGCCCAGGGCCAGTCGGGTTATGGCTACACCTTC. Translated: CATSAQGQSGYGYTF.

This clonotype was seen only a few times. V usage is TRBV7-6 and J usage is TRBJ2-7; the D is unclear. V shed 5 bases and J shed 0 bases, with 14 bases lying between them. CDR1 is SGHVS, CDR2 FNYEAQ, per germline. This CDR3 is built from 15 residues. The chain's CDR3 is CASSPLDLSSYEQYF. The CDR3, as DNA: TGTGCCAGCAGCCCCCTCGACCTAAGCTCCTACGAGCAGTACTTC. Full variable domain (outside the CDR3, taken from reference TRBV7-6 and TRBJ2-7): GAGVSQSPRYKVTKRGQDVALRCDPISGHVSLYWYRQALGQGPEFLTYFNYEAQQDKSGLPNDRFSAERPEGSISTLTIQRTEQRDSAMYRCASSPLDLSSYEQYFGPGTRLTVT.

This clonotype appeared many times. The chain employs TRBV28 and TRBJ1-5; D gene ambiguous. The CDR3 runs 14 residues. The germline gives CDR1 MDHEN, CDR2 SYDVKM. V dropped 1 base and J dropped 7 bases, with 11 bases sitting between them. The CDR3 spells CASSLYLGHQPQHF. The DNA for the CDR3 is TGTGCCAGCAGTTTATATCTAGGGCACCAGCCCCAGCATTTT.

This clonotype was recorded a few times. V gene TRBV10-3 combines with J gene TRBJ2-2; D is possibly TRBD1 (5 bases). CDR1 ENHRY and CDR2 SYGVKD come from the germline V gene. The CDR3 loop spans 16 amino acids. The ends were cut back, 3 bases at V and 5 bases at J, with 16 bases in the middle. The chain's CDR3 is CAISDGETGGTGELFF. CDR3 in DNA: TGTGCCATCAGTGATGGGGAAACAGGTGGGACCGGGGAGCTGTTTTTT.

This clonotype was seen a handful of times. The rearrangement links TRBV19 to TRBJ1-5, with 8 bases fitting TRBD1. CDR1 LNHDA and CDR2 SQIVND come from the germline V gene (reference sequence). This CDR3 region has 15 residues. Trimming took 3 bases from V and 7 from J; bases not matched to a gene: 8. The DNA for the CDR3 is TGTGCCAGTAGTATCATTCGGAGGACAGGGCAGCCCCAGCATTTT. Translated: CASSIIRRTGQPQHF.

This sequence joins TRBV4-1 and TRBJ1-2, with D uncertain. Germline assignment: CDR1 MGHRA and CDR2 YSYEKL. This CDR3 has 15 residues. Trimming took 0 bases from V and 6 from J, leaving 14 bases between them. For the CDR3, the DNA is TGCGCCAGCAGCCAAGAGCGGCAGACATACAATGGCTACACCTTC. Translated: CASSQERQTYNGYTF.

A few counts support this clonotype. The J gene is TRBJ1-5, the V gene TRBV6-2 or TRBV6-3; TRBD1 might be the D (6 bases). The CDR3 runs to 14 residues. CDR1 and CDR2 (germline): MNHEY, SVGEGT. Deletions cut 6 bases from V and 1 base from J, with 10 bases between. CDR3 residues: CASRHGQSNQPQHF. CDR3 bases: TGTGCCAGCAGGCACGGACAGAGCAATCAGCCCCAGCATTTT.

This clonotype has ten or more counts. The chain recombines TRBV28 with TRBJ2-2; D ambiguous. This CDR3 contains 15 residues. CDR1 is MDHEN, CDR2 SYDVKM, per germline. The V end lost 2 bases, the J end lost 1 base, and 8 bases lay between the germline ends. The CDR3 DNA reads TGTGCCAGCAGTTTAATATCGGGGAACACCGGGGAGCTGTTTTTT. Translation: CASSLISGNTGELFF.

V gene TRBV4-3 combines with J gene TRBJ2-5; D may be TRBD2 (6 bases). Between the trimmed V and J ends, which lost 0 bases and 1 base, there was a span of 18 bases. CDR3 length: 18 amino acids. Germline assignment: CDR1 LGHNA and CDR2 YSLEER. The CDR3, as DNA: TGCGCCAGCAGCCAAGAAGGGGCGGGTGGGGGGACCCAAGAGACCCAGTACTTC. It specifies CASSQEGAGGGTQETQYF.

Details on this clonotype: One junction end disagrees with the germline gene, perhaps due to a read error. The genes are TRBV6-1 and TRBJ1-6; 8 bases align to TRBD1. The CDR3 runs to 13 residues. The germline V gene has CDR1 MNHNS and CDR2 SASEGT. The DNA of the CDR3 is TGTGCCAGCACCGCAGGGGGCTGGTCACCCCTCCGCTTT. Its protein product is CASTAGGWSPLRF.

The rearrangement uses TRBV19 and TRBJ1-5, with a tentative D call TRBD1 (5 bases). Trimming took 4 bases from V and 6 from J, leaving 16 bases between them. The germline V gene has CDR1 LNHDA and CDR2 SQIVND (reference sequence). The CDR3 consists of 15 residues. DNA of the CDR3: TGTGCCAGTAGTAGGGGCAGGGAAGCAGCTCAGCCCCAGCATTTT. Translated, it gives CASSRGREAAQPQHF. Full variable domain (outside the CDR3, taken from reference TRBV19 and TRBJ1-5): DGGITQSPKYLFRKEGQNVTLSCEQNLNHDAMYWYRQDPGQGLRLIYYSQIVNDFQKGDIAEGYSVSREKKESFPLTVTSAQKNPTAFYLCASSRGREAAQPQHFGDGTRLSIL.

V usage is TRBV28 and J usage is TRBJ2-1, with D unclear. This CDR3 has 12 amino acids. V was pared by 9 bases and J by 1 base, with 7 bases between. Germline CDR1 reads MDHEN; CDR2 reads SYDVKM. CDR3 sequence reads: CASDRSYNEQFF. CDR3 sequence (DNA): TGTGCCAGTGATAGGTCCTACAATGAGCAGTTCTTC.

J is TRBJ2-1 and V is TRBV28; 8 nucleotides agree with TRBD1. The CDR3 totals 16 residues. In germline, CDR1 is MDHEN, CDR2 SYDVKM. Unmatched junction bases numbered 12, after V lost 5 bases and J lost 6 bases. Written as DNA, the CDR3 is TGTGCCAGCAGTCTGTCCGGGACAGGCGACACCAATGAGCAGTTCTTC. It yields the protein CASSLSGTGDTNEQFF.

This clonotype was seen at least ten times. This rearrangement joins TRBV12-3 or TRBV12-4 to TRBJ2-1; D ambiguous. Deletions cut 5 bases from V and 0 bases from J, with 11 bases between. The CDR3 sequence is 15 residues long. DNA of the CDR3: TGTGCCAGCAGTAAACAACGGAGCTCCTACAATGAGCAGTTCTTC. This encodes CASSKQRSSYNEQFF.

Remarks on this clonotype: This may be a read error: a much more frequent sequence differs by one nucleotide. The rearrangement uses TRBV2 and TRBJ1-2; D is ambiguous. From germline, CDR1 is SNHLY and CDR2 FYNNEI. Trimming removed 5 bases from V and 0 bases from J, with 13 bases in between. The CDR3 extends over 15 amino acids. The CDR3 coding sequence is TGTGCCAGCAGTCCTACGATTTTGGCTAACTATGGCTACACCTTC. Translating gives CASSPTILANYGYTF.

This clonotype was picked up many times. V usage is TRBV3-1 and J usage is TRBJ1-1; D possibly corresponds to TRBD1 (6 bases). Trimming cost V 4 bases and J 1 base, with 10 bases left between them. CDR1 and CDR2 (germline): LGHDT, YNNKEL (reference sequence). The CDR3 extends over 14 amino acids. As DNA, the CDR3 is TGTGCCAGCAGCCCCACAGGGAGGAACACTGAAGCTTTCTTT. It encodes CASSPTGRNTEAFF.

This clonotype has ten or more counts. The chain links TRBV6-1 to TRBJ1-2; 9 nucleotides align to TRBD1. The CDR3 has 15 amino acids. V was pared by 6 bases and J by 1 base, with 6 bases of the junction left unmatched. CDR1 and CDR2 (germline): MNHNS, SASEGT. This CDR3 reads CASRETGGHNYGYTF. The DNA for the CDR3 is TGTGCCAGCAGGGAGACAGGGGGACATAACTATGGCTACACCTTC.

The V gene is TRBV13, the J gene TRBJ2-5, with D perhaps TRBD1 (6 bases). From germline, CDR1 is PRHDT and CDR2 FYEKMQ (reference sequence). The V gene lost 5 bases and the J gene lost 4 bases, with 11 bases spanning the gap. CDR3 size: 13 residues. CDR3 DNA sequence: TGTGCCAGCAGCCAAGACAGGTTAGAGACCCAGTACTTC. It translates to CASSQDRLETQYF.

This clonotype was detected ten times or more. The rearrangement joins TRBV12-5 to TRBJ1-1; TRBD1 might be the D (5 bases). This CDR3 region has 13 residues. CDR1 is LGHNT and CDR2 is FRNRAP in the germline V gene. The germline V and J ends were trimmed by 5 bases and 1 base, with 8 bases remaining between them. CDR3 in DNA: TGTGCTAGTGGTCGGGGCAGGAACACTGAAGCTTTCTTT. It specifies CASGRGRNTEAFF.

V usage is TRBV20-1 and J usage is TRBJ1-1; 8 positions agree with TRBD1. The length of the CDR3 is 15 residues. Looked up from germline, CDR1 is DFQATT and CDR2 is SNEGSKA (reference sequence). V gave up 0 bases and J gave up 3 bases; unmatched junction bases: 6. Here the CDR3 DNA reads TGCAGTGCTAGAGACCTACTGACAGGGGACACTGAAGCTTTCTTT. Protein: CSARDLLTGDTEAFF.